The rows below give T cell receptor beta chains drawn from one sample of a study of blood T cell repertoires in COVID-19. Libraries were prepared by immunoSEQ multiplex PCR; TCRdb keeps only in-frame clonotypes and omits some of them. The sample lists about 160,000 clones, about four fifths occurring once. The sample was peripheral blood. The receptors stem from a man between 65 and 85 years old who had recovered from COVID-19. Both conserved end residues are part of each CDR3.

>TRBV15|13|TRBJ2-7
CATSREEDYEQYF
>TRBV6-4|13|TRBJ1-1
CASSEDRNTEAFF
>TRBV9|15|TRBJ2-2
CASSVESLNTGELFF
>TRBV10-3|12|TRBJ1-3
CASGTEINTIYF
>TRBV10-2|16|TRBJ2-1
CASRPLAGSSYNEQFF
>TRBV20-1|14|TRBJ2-7
CSASTAGAPREQYF
>TRBV7-8|15|TRBJ1-4
CASSSGVLANEKLFF
>TRBV5-1|18|TRBJ2-3
CASSLAGLAGGATDTQYF
>TRBV27|16|TRBJ1-5
CASSPLLADSNQPQHF
>TRBV27|20|TRBJ2-2
CASSPIVNPDRPANTGELFF
>TRBV7-2|14|TRBJ2-2
CASSLEGAAGELFF
>TRBV7-9|12|TRBJ1-2
CASSLALHGYTF
>TRBV5-1|14|TRBJ1-5
CASSLDSVNQPQHF
>TRBV5-4|14|TRBJ1-2
CASSLGASHRGYTF
>TRBV5-4|11|TRBJ1-2
CASGDRYGYTF
>TRBV2|15|TRBJ2-5
CASTDLAGGRETQYF
>TRBV28|12|TRBJ2-2
CASSLTTGELFF
>TRBV5-6|16|TRBJ2-1
CASSLGPAGVGNEQFF
>TRBV29-1|14|TRBJ1-3
CSVTSQNSGNTIYF
>TRBV7-2|15|TRBJ2-1
CASSLGTSGSNEQFF
>TRBV11-2|12|TRBJ2-1
CASSLGQGTQFF
>TRBV5-4|17|TRBJ2-2
CASSPFTSALNTGELFF
>TRBV6-5|12|TRBJ2-7
CASNHRAYEQYF
>TRBV2|15|TRBJ1-1
CASSEPDRSNTEAFF
>TRBV10-3|14|TRBJ2-7
CAISRTGVPYEQYF
>TRBV7-2|14|TRBJ1-6
CASSTGTGFSPLHF
>TRBV4-1|12|TRBJ1-2
CASSQGVGGYTF
>TRBV5-5|15|TRBJ2-2
CASSLLAVITGELFF
>TRBV19|15|TRBJ2-5
CASSKASGIQETQYF
>TRBV19|14|TRBJ1-2
CASSIPGENYGYTF
>TRBV5-1|15|TRBJ2-4
CASSSQGVAKNIQYF
>TRBV7-2|15|TRBJ2-7
CASSFPPSGRWEQYF
>TRBV5-4|14|TRBJ1-3
CASSLDDSGNTIYF
>TRBV6-5|15|TRBJ1-4
CASTSRSPPAEKLFF
>TRBV19|15|TRBJ2-3
CASSINIASTDTQYF
>TRBV11-2|13|TRBJ2-5
CASSFAGEGTQYF
>TRBV7-9|13|TRBJ2-7
CASSRQGAGEQYF
>TRBV10-3|13|TRBJ1-1
CAIGARVDTEAFF
>TRBV29-1|13|TRBJ2-5
CSVLRQTEETQYF
>TRBV11-2|14|TRBJ2-1
CASSAGGTYNEQFF
>TRBV11-2|15|TRBJ2-7
CASRRQGTFLWEQYF
>TRBV7-2|15|TRBJ1-4
CASSPGGTTNEKLFF
>TRBV3-1/TRBV3-2|13|TRBJ2-5
CASSLVSGASQYF
>TRBV28|10|TRBJ1-3
CASGRNTIYF
>TRBV5-1|15|TRBJ2-5
CASSPGQGMGETQYF
>TRBV4-1|18|TRBJ1-4
CASSQDEIQGAIYEKLFF
>TRBV2|13|TRBJ2-1
CASSLSAYNEQFF
>TRBV10-3|14|TRBJ1-5
CAISDGGGNQPQHF
>TRBV5-4|17|TRBJ2-3
CASSLTISPGMTDTQYF
>TRBV7-8|15|TRBJ2-7
CASSLMGTSGYEQYF
>TRBV28|14|TRBJ1-2
CASSYGTANYGYTF
>TRBV12-3/TRBV12-4|13|TRBJ2-7
CASSLGTGYEQYF
>TRBV7-9|17|TRBJ1-2
CASSSARGGQSFYGYTF
>TRBV6-5|13|TRBJ2-2
CATGVANTGELFF
>TRBV24-1|16|TRBJ2-1
CATSDWSGTSHNEQFF
>TRBV9|15|TRBJ2-5
CASSVGGRSAETQYF
>TRBV28|14|TRBJ1-6
CASSFRRENSPLHF
>TRBV28|12|TRBJ1-2
CASSFRNYGYTF